A single sample gave rise to the 11 T cell receptor beta chains below, sequenced in a study of radiotherapy plus CTLA-4 blockade in lung cancer. Some clones are missing from TCRdb's copy, which holds only in-frame ones; the method was immunoSEQ multiplex PCR. Here the sample spans about 85,000 clones, 86% being singletons. This specimen consisted of peripheral blood, obtained from a patient treated with radiotherapy plus ipilimumab. Receptor source: a human donor with non-small cell lung cancer who had a partial response to radiotherapy plus ipilimumab.

The V gene is TRBV2, the J gene TRBJ1-1, with D perhaps TRBD1 (6 bases). V was shortened by 6 bases and J by 5 bases, with 16 bases between the two germline ends. The CDR3 has 14 amino acids. Germline V lookup: CDR1 SNHLY, CDR2 FYNNEI. CDR3 sequence (DNA): TGTGCCAGCAGGGAAACAGGGTTCCGGACTGAAGCTTTCTTT. This encodes CASRETGFRTEAFF.

The genes are TRBV6-5 and TRBJ2-2; no clear D. Germline V gene data show CDR1 as MNHEY and CDR2 as SVGAGI. This CDR3 has 14 residues. V was trimmed by 8 bases and J by 7 bases, leaving 17 bases between them. CDR3 coding DNA: TGTGCCAGCCTGTCCGGGTCGGGTCTCGGGGAGCTGTTTTTT. This encodes CASLSGSGLGELFF.

This sequence joins TRBV11-2 and TRBJ1-4, with 11 bases aligning to TRBD1. The germline CDR1 and CDR2 sequences are SGHAT and FQNNGV. CDR3 length: 16 amino acids. J gave up 8 bases and V 4 bases, and 9 bases lay outside the gene matches. As DNA, the CDR3 is TGTGCCAGCAGCTCGTCCACCGGGACAGGGGGAGAAAAACTGTTTTTT. Its protein is CASSSSTGTGGEKLFF.

CDR3 protein: CASSVTGGRYTF. CDR3 in DNA: TGTGCCAGCAGCGTGACAGGGGGCCGCTACACCTTC. The rearrangement links TRBV2 to TRBJ1-2, with 10 bases identical to TRBD1. With V trimmed by 6 bases and J by 9 bases, 4 bases remained unmatched. CDR1 is SNHLY, CDR2 FYNNEI, per germline. This CDR3 is built from 12 residues.

This clone was seen a few times. The rearrangement joins TRBV6-1 to TRBJ1-1; 8 bases line up with TRBD1. The J segment lost 3 bases and the V segment lost 5 bases, leaving 5 bases of the junction unmatched. CDR3 length equals 14 residues. Germline lookup yields CDR1 MNHNS and CDR2 SASEGT. As DNA, the CDR3 is TGTGCCAGCAGTCCCCGACAGGGGTACACTGAAGCTTTCTTT. It translates to CASSPRQGYTEAFF.

This clone was counted once. An end of the junction differs from the germline gene, which may be a read error. The identical CDR3 is also encoded by other nucleotide sequences in the sample. V gene TRBV28 combines with J gene TRBJ2-7; D gene unclear. Germline CDR1 and CDR2: MDHEN and SYDVKM. The CDR3 totals 13 residues. This CDR3 reads CASSLFRVEEQYF. The DNA for the CDR3 is TGTGCTAGCAGTTTATTTCGGGTCGAGGAGCAGTACTTC.

This clone is a singleton in its sample. This sample includes further DNA sequences coding for the same CDR3. The CDR3 bases are TGTGCCAGCAGCTTGAACGACAGGGGTGGCTACACCTTC. Its translation: CASSLNDRGGYTF. The V and J genes are TRBV11-2 and TRBJ1-2, with TRBD1 matching 8 bases. The ends lost 3 bases at V and 7 bases at J; junction bases unmatched: 4. This CDR3 region has 13 residues. Germline CDR1 SGHAT, CDR2 FQNNGV.

V and J are TRBV6-6 and TRBJ1-3; the D gene is possibly TRBD1 (6 bases). V gave up 10 bases and J gave up 1 base, with 8 bases separating them. Germline-derived CDR1 and CDR2 are MNHNY and SVGAGI (reference sequence). CDR3 length equals 12 residues. In DNA form, the CDR3 reads TGTGCCACAGGACAGTCTGGAAACACCATATATTTT. Protein product: CATGQSGNTIYF.

The chain links TRBV7-2 to TRBJ2-1; the match to TRBD2 covers 13 bases. The CDR3 totals 15 residues. The V gene's germline CDR1 is SGHTA and CDR2 FQGNSA. J lost 6 bases, V lost 5 bases, and 4 bases had no gene match. This CDR3 reads CASSPGLAGANEQFF. In DNA form, the CDR3 reads TGTGCCAGCAGCCCCGGACTAGCGGGAGCCAATGAGCAGTTCTTC. The variable domain in full, completed from reference TRBV7-2 and TRBJ2-1, reads GAGVSQSPSNKVTEKGKDVELRCDPISGHTALYWYRQSLGQGLEFLIYFQGNSAPDKSGLPSDRFSAERTGGSVSTLTIQRTQQEDSAVYLCASSPGLAGANEQFFGPGTRLTVL.

The chain carries TRBV28 and TRBJ1-5; D not resolved. The V gene lost 5 bases and the J gene lost 4 bases, with 6 bases spanning the gap. The length of the CDR3 is 12 residues. Germline assignment: CDR1 MDHEN and CDR2 SYDVKM. CDR3 region: CASSVENQPQHF. In DNA, the CDR3 is TGTGCCAGCAGTGTAGAGAATCAGCCCCAGCATTTT.

This clone was recorded a few times. The CDR3 loop reads CASSYINYGYTF. The CDR3 bases are TGTGCCAGCAGCTATATTAACTATGGCTACACCTTC. The rearrangement links TRBV7-9 to TRBJ1-2; D call uncertain. The CDR3 loop spans 12 amino acids. Per the germline V gene, CDR1 is SEHNR and CDR2 is FQNEAQ (reference sequence). V lost 4 bases and J lost 1, with 4 bases in between.